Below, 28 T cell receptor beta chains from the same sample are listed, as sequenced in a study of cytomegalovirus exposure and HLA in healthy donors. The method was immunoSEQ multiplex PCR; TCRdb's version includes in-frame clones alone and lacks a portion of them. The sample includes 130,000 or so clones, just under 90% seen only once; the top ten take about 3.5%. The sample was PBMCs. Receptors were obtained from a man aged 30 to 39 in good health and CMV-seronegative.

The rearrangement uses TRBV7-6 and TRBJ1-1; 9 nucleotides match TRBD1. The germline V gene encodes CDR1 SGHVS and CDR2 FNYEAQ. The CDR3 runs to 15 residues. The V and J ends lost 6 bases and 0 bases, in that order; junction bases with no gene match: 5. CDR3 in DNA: TGTGCCAGCAGTCCTGGGACAGGGATGAACACTGAAGCTTTCTTT. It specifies CASSPGTGMNTEAFF.

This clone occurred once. CDR3 protein: CASRTIGGSFETQYF. DNA of the CDR3: TGTGCCAGCAGGACTATAGGAGGGAGTTTCGAGACCCAGTACTTC. The V gene is TRBV6-5, the J gene TRBJ2-5; tentatively, D is TRBD2 (6 bases). Trimming left V 6 bases short and J 5 bases short, with 19 bases between. Germline assignment: CDR1 MNHEY and CDR2 SVGAGI. There are 15 residues in the CDR3.

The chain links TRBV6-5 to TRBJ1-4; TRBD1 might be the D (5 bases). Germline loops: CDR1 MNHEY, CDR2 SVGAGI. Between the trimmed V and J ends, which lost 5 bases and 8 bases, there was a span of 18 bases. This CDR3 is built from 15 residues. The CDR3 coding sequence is TGTGCCAGCAGTGGTTACAGAGACGGGGGGGAAAAACTGTTTTTT. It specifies CASSGYRDGGEKLFF.

CDR3 protein: CASSLIPGELFF. The CDR3 DNA follows: TGTGCCAGCAGCCTAATACCCGGGGAGCTGTTTTTT. V and J are TRBV27 and TRBJ2-2; D remains unclear. V shed 6 bases and J shed 6 bases, with 8 bases lying between them. Germline-derived CDR1 and CDR2 are MNHEY and SMNVEV (reference sequence). The CDR3 spans 12 residues.

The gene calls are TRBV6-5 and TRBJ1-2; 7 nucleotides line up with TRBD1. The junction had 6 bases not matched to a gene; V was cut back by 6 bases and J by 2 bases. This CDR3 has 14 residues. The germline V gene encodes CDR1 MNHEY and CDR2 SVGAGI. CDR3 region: CASSQTGTNYGYTF. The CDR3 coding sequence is TGTGCCAGCAGCCAGACAGGGACAAACTATGGCTACACCTTC.

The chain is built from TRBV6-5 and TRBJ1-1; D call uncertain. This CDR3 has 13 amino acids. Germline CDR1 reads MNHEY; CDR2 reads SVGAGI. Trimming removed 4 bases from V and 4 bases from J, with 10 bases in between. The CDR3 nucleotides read TGTGCCAGCAGTTCCCCCCCCGGCACTGAAGCTTTCTTT. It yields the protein CASSSPPGTEAFF.

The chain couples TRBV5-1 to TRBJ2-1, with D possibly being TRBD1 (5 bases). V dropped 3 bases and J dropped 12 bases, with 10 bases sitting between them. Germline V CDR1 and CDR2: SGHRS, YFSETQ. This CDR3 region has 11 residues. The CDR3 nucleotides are TGCGCCAGCAGCTGGCAGGGAAGGCAGTTCTTC. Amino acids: CASSWQGRQFF.

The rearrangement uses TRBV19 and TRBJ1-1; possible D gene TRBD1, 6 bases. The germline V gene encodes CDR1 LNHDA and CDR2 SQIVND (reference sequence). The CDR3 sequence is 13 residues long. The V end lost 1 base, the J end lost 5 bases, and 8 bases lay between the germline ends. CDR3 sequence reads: CASSIVQGTEAFF. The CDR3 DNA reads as TGTGCCAGTAGTATAGTGCAGGGGACTGAAGCTTTCTTT.

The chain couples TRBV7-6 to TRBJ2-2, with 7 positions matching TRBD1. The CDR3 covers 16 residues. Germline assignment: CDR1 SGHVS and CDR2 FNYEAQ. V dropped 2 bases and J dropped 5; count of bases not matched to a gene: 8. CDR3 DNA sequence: TGTGCCAGCAGCTTAACGTTGGGGACAGCAACCGGGGAGCTGTTTTTT. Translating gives CASSLTLGTATGELFF.

The CDR3 loop reads CASSEVLDRIMNTEAFF. CDR3 in DNA: TGTGCCAGCAGTGAAGTTTTGGACAGAATTATGAACACTGAAGCTTTCTTT. The V gene is TRBV2, the J gene TRBJ1-1; a possible D gene is TRBD1 (6 bases). This CDR3 has 17 residues. Trimming removed 1 base from V and 0 bases from J, with 15 bases in between. Germline V CDR1 and CDR2: SNHLY, FYNNEI.

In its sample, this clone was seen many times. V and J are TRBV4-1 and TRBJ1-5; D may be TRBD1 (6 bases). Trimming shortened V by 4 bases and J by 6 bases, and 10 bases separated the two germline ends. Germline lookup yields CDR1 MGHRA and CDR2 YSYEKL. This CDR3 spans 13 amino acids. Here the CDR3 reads CASSLAGAQPQHF. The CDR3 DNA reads TGCGCCAGCAGCCTGGCAGGGGCTCAGCCCCAGCATTTT.

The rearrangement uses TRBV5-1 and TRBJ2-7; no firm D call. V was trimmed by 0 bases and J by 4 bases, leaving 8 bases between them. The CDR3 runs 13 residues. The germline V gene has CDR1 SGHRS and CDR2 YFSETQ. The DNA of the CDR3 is TGCGCCAGCAGCTTGGCCTCGGTGTACGAGCAGTACTTC. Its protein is CASSLASVYEQYF.

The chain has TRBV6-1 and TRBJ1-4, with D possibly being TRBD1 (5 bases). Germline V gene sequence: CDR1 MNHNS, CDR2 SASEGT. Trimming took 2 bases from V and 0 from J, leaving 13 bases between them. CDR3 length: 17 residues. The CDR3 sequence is CASSEPGTGATNEKLFF. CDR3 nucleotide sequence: TGTGCCAGCAGTGAACCGGGGACGGGAGCAACTAATGAAAAACTGTTTTTT.

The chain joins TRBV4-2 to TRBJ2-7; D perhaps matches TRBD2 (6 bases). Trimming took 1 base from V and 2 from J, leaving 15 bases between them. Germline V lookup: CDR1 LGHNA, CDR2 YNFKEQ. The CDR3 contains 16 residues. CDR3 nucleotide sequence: TGTGCCAGCAGCCAAGTGAGAGGGACTCCAGCCTACGAGCAGTACTTC. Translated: CASSQVRGTPAYEQYF.

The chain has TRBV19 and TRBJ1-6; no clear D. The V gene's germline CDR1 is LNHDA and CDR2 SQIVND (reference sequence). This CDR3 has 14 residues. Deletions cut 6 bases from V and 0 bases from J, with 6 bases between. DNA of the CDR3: TGTGCCAGTAGACGGGGCTCCTATAATTCACCCCTCCACTTT. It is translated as CASRRGSYNSPLHF. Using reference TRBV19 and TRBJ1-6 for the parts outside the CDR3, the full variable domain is DGGITQSPKYLFRKEGQNVTLSCEQNLNHDAMYWYRQDPGQGLRLIYYSQIVNDFQKGDIAEGYSVSREKKESFPLTVTSAQKNPTAFYLCASRRGSYNSPLHFGNGTRLTVT.

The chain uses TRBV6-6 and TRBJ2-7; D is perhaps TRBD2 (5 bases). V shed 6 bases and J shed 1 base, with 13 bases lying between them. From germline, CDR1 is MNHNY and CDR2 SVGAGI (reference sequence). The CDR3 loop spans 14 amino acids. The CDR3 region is CASRRGRESYEQYF. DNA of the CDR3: TGTGCCAGCAGACGAGGACGGGAATCCTACGAGCAGTACTTC.

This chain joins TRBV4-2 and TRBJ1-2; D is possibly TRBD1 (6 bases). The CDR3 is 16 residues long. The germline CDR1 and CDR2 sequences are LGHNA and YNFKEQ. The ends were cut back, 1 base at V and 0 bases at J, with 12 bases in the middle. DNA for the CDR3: TGTGCCAGCAGCCAAGCCGACAGGAGCCCTAACTATGGCTACACCTTC. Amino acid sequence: CASSQADRSPNYGYTF.

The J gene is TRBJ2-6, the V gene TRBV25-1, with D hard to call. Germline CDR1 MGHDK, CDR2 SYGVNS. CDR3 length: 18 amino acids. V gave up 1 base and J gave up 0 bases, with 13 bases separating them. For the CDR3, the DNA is TGTGCCAGCAGTGAATTTACGAGCGTGGGCTCTGGGGCCAACGTCCTGACTTTC. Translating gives CASSEFTSVGSGANVLTF.

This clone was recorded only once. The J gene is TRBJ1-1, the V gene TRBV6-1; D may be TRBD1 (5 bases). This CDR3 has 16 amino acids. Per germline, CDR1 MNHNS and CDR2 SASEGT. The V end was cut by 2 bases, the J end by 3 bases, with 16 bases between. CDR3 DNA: TGTGCCAGCAGTGAACCACTGGGCAGGGTGGACACTGAAGCTTTCTTT. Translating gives CASSEPLGRVDTEAFF.

The DNA of the CDR3 is TGTGCCAGCAGTTACCGGGATAATTCACCCCTCCACTTT. Amino acids: CASSYRDNSPLHF. This sequence joins TRBV6-5 and TRBJ1-6; D remains ambiguous. CDR1 and CDR2 from the germline V gene are MNHEY and SVGAGI. Deletions cut 2 bases from V and 5 bases from J, with 4 bases between. The CDR3 extends over 13 amino acids.

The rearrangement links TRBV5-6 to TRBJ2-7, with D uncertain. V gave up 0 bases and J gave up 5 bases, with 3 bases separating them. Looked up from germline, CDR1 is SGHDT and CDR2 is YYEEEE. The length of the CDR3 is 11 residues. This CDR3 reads CASSLAHEQYF. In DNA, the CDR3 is TGTGCCAGCAGCTTGGCTCACGAGCAGTACTTC.

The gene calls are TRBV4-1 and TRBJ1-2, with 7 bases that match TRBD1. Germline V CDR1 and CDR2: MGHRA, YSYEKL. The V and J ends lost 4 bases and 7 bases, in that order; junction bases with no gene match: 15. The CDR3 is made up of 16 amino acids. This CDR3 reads CASSPPTPGQAGGYTF. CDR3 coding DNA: TGCGCCAGCAGCCCCCCTACACCCGGACAGGCGGGTGGCTACACCTTC.

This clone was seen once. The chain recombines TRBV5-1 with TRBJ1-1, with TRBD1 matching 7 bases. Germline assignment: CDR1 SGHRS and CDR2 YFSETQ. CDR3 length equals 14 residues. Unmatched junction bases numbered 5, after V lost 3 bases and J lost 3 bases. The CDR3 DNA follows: TGCGCCAGCAGCTCCCTCCAGGGGGACACTGAAGCTTTCTTT. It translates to CASSSLQGDTEAFF.

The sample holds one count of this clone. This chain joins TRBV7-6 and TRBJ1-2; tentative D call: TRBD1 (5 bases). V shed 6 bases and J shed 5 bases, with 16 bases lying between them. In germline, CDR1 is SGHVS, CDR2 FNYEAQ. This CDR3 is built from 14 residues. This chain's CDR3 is CASSKDGGIYGYTF. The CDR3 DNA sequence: TGTGCCAGCAGTAAAGACGGGGGTATTTATGGCTACACCTTC.

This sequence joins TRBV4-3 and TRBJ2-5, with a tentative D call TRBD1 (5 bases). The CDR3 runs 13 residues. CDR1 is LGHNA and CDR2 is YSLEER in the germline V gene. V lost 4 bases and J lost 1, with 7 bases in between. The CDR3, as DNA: TGCGCCAGCAGCCCGGACATCCAAGAGACCCAGTACTTC. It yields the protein CASSPDIQETQYF.

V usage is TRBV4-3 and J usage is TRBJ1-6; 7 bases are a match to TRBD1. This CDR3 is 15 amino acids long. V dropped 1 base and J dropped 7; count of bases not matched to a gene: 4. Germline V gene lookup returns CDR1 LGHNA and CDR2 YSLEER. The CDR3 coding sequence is TGCGCCAGCAGCCAAGGAGGGGGCGTGAATTCACCCCTCCACTTT. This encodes CASSQGGGVNSPLHF.

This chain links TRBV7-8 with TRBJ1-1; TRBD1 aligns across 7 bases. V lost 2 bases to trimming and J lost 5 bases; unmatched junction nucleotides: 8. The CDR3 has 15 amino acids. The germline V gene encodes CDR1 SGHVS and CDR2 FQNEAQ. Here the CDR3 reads CASSLRNRGETEAFF. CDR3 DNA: TGTGCCAGCAGCTTAAGAAACAGGGGAGAAACTGAAGCTTTCTTT. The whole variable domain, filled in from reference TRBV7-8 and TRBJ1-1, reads GAGVSQSPRYKVAKRGQDVALRCDPISGHVSLFWYQQALGQGPEFLTYFQNEAQLDKSGLPSDRFFAERPEGSVSTLKIQRTQQEDSAVYLCASSLRNRGETEAFFGQGTRLTVV.

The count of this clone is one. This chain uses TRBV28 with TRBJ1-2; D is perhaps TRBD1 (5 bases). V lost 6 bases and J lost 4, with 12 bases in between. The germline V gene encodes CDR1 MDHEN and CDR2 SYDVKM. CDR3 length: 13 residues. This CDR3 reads CASRGGARYGYTF. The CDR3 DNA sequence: TGTGCCAGCAGAGGAGGGGCCCGCTATGGCTACACCTTC.